The next 2 T cell receptor beta chains were all read from a single sample in a study of CD8 T cells in Susac syndrome. With random hexamers, reverse transcription was performed on about 0.45 to 1 ug of RNA. From the immunoSEQ multiplex PCR reads, TCRdb called clonotypes with MiXCR, one entry per CDR3 protein. The sample records around 150,000 distinct CDR3 sequences, 85% to 95% being singletons. Material: CD8+ T cells from PBMCs. The receptors come from a human donor in good health.

The CDR3 here is CSASSESYEQYF. The CDR3 bases are TGCAGTGCTAGCAGCGAAAGCTACGAGCAGTACTTC. This chain connects TRBV20-1 to TRBJ2-7; no clear D gene. This CDR3 is 12 amino acids long. Trimming removed 3 bases at V and 3 bases at J, with 9 bases between. Germline V gene sequence: CDR1 DFQATT, CDR2 SNEGSKA (reference sequence).

In this sample, this clonotype turned up once. The chain joins TRBV7-9 to TRBJ1-4; TRBD1 matches 8 bases. The germline V gene encodes CDR1 SEHNR and CDR2 FQNEAQ (reference sequence). Trimming took 5 bases from V and 8 from J; bases not matched to a gene: 7. The CDR3 runs to 14 residues. DNA for the CDR3: TGTGCCAGCAGCCCGGACAGGGCAGAGGAAAAACTGTTTTTT. Protein product: CASSPDRAEEKLFF.